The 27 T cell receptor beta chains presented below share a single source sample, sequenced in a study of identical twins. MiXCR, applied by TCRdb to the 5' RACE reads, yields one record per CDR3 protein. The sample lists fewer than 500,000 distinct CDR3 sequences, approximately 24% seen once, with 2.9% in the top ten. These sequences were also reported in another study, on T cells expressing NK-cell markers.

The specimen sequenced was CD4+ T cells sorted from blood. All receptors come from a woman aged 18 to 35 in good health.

The DNA of the CDR3 is TGTGCCAGCAGCCAAGAGGGGTATCTGGCAGATACGCAGTATTTT. It is translated as CASSQEGYLADTQYF. This chain connects TRBV4-2 to TRBJ2-3; D is unresolved. The V end was cut by 0 bases, the J end by 4 bases, with 11 bases between. The CDR3 has 15 amino acids. Per germline, CDR1 LGHNA and CDR2 YNFKEQ.

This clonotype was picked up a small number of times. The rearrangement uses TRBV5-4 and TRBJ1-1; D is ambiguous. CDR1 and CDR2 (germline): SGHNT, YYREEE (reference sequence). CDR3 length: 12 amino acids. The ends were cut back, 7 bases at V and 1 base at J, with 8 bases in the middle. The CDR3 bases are TGTGCCAGCCGCAAAGAGAACACTGAAGCTTTCTTT. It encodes CASRKENTEAFF.

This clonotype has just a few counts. CDR3 region: CSAPTRGLARNVKLFF. The CDR3 region has the DNA TGCAGTGCTCCAACCCGTGGACTAGCCAGGAACGTAAAACTGTTTTTT. The chain combines TRBV20-1 with TRBJ1-4; D gene ambiguous. V shed 5 bases and J shed 10 bases, with 26 bases lying between them. Germline lookup yields CDR1 DFQATT and CDR2 SNEGSKA (reference sequence). This CDR3 is built from 16 residues.

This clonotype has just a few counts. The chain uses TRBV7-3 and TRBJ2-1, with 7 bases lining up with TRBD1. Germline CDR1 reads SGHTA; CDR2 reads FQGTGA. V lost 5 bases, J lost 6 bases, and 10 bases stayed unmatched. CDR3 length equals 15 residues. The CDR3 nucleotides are TGTGCCAGCAGCCACCGACAGGGACAACGCAATGAGCAGTTCTTC. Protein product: CASSHRQGQRNEQFF.

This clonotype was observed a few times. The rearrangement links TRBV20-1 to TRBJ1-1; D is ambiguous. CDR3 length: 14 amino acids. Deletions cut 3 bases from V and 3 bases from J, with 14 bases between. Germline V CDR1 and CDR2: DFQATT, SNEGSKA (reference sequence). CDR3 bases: TGCAGTGCTAGTGGCCGGGCGGTTTACACTGAAGCTTTCTTT. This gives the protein CSASGRAVYTEAFF.

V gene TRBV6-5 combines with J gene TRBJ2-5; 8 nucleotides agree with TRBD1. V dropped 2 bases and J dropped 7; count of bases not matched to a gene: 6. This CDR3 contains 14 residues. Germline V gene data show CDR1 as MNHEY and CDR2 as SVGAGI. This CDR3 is CASSYAGQGGTQYF. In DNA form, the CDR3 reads TGTGCCAGCAGTTACGCTGGACAGGGCGGGACCCAGTACTTC.

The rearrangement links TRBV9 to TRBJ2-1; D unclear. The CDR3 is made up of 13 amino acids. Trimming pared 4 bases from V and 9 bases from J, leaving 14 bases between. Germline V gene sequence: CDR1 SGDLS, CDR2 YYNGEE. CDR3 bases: TGTGCCAGCAGCTACGTAGGCAGACGTGAGCAGTTCTTC. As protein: CASSYVGRREQFF.

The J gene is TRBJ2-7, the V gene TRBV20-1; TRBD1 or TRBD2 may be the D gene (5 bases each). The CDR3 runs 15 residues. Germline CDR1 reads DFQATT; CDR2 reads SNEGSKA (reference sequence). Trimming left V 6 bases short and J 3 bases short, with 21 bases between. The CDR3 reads CSAKGPGRRFYEQYF. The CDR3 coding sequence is TGCAGTGCAAAGGGCCCGGGACGTCGTTTCTACGAGCAGTACTTC.

The CDR3 here is CASSPLGSGNTIYF. CDR3 DNA: TGTGCCAGCAGTCCATTGGGATCTGGAAACACCATATATTTT. The chain is built from TRBV12-3 or TRBV12-4 and TRBJ1-3; D gene unclear. The CDR3 covers 14 residues. V was shortened by 5 bases and J by 1 base, with 9 bases between the two germline ends.

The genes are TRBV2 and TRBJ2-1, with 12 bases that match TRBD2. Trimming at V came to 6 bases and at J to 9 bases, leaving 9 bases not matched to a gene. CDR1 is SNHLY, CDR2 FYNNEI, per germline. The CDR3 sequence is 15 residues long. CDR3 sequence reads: CASRILAGGGGEQFF. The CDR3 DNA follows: TGTGCCAGCAGGATACTAGCGGGAGGCGGCGGTGAGCAGTTCTTC.

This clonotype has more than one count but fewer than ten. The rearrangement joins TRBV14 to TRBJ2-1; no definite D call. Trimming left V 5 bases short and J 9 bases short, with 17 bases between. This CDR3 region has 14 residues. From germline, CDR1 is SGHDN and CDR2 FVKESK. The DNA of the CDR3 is TGTGCCAGCAGCGTCCGTAGGCTGATGGGTGAGCAGTTCTTC. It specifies CASSVRRLMGEQFF.

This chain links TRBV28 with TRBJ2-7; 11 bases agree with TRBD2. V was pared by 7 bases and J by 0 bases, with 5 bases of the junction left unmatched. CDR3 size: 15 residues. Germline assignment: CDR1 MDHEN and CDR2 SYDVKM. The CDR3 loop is CASTLTSGSSYEQYF. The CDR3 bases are TGTGCCAGCACACTCACTAGCGGGAGCTCCTACGAGCAGTACTTC.

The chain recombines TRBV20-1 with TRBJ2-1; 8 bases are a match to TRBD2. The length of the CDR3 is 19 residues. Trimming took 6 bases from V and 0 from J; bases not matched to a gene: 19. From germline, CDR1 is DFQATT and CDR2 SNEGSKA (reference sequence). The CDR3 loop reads CSAINQVGGTSGSYNEQFF. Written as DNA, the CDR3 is TGCAGTGCCATTAACCAAGTCGGGGGTACTAGCGGCTCCTACAATGAGCAGTTCTTC.

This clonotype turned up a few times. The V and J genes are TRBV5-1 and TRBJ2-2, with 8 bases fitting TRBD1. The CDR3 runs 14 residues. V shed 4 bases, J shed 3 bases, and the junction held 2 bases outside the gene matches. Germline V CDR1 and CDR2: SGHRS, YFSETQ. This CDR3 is CASSRTGHTGELFF. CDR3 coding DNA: TGCGCCAGCAGCAGGACAGGGCACACCGGGGAGCTGTTTTTT. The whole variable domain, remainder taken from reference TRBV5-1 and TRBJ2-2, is KAGVTQTPRYLIKTRGQQVTLSCSPISGHRSVSWYQQTPGQGLQFLFEYFSETQRNKGNFPGRFSGRQFSNSRSEMNVSTLELGDSALYLCASSRTGHTGELFFGEGSRLTVL.

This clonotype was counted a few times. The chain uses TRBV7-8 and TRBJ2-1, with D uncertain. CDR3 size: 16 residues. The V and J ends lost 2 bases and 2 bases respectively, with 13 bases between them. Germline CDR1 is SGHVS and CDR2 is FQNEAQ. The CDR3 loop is CASSLRSLGTYNEQFF. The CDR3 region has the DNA TGTGCCAGCAGCTTAAGGTCGCTGGGGACCTACAATGAGCAGTTCTTC.

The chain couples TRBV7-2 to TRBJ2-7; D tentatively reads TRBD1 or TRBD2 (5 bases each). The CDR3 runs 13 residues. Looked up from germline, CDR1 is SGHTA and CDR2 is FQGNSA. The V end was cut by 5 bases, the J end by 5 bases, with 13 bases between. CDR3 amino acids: CASSPGTWNEQYF. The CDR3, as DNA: TGTGCCAGCAGCCCGGGGACGTGGAACGAGCAGTACTTC.

In nucleotides, the CDR3 is TGTGCCAGCAGCTTAAGAGCGAACACCGGGGAGCTGTTTTTT. This encodes CASSLRANTGELFF. This chain links TRBV11-2 with TRBJ2-2; no clear D gene. The ends were cut back, 2 bases at V and 0 bases at J, with 4 bases in the middle. The CDR3 has 14 amino acids. Germline assignment: CDR1 SGHAT and CDR2 FQNNGV.

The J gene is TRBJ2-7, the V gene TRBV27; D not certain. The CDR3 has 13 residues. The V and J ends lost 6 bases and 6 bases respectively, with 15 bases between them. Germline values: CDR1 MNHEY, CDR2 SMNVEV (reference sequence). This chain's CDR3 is CASSDGLHFEQYF. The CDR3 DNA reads TGTGCCAGCAGCGACGGGCTCCATTTCGAGCAGTACTTC.

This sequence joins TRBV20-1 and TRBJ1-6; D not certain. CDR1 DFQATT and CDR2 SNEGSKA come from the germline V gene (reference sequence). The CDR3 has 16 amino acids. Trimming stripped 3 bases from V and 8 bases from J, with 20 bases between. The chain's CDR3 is CSASPSGILQDSPLHF. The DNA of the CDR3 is TGCAGTGCTAGCCCTTCGGGGATACTTCAGGATTCACCCCTCCACTTT.

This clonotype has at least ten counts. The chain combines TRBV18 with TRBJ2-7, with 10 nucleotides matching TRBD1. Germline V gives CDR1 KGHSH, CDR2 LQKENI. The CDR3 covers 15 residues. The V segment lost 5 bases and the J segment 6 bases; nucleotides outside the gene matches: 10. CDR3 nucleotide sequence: TGTGCCAGCTCAACTTACCGGGACAGGGGCCCCGAGCAGTACTTC. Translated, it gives CASSTYRDRGPEQYF.

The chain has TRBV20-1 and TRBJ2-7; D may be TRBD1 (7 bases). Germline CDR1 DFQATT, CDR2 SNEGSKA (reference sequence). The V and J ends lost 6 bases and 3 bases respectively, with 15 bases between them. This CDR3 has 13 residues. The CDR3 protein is CSARPGGIYEQYF. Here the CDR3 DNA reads TGCAGTGCGAGACCAGGGGGGATCTACGAGCAGTACTTC.

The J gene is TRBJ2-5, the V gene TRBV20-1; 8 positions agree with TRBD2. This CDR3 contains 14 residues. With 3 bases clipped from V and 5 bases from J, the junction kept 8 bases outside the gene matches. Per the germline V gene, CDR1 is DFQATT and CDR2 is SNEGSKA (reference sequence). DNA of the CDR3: TGCAGTGCTAGGCCAGGGCCGGGAGGGGAGACCCAGTACTTC. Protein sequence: CSARPGPGGETQYF.

The CDR3, as DNA: TGCAGTGCTACGGGTGGGGACAGTTATGGCTACACCTTC. It yields the protein CSATGGDSYGYTF. This chain connects TRBV20-1 to TRBJ1-2; 7 positions agree with TRBD1. CDR1 is DFQATT and CDR2 is SNEGSKA in the germline V gene (reference sequence). Losses at the gene ends were 4 bases for V and 5 bases for J; bases not matched to a gene: 7. CDR3 length: 13 amino acids.

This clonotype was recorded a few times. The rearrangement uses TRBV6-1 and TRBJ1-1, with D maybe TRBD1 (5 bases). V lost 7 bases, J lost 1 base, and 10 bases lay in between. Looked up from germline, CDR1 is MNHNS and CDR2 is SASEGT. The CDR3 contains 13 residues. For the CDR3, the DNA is TGTGCCAGCAATAGAGACAGGAACACTGAAGCTTTCTTT. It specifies CASNRDRNTEAFF.

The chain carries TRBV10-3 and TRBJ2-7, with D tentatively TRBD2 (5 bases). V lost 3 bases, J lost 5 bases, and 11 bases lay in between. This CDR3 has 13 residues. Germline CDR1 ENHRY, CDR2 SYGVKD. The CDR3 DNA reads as TGTGCCATCAGTGAAGGAGGCGTCAACGAGCAGTACTTC. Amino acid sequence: CAISEGGVNEQYF.

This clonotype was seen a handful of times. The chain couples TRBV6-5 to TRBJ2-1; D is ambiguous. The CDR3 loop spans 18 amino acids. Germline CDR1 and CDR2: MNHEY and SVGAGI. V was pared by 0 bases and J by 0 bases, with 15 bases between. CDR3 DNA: TGTGCCAGCAGTTACTCTGACCTTAGAGTAAGCTCCTACAATGAGCAGTTCTTC. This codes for CASSYSDLRVSSYNEQFF.

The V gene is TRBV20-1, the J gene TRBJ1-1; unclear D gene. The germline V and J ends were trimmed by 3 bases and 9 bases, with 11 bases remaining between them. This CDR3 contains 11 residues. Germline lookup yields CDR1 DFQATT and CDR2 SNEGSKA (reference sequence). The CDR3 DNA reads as TGCAGTGCTAGTGGGCAGCTACAAGCTTTCTTT. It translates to CSASGQLQAFF.